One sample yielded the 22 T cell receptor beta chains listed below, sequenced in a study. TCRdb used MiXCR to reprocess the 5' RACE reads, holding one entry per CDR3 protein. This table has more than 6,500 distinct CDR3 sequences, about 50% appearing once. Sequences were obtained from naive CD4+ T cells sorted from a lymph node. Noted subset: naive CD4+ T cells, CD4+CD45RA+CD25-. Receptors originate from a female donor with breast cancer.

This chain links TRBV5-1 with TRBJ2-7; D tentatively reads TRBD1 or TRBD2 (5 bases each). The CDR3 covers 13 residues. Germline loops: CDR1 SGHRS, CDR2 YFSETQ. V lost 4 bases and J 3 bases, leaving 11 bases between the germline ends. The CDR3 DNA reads TGCGCCAGCAGCAGGGGACGCGACTACGAGCAGTACTTC. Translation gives CASSRGRDYEQYF.

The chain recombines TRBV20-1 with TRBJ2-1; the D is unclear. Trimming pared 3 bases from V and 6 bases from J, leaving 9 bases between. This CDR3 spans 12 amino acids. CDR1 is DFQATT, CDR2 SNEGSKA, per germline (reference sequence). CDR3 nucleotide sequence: TGCAGTGCTAGTCTACCAACCAATGAGCAGTTCTTC. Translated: CSASLPTNEQFF.

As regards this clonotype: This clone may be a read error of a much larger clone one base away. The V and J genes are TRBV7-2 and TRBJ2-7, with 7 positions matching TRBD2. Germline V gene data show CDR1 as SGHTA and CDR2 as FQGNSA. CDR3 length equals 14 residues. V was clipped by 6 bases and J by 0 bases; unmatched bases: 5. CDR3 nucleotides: TGTGCCAGCAGATCGGGCGGGGGCTCCTACGAGCAGTACTTC. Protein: CASRSGGGSYEQYF.

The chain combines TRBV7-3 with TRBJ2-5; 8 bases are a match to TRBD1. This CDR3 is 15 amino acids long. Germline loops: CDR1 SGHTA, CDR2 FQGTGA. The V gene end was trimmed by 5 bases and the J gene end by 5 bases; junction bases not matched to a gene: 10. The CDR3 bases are TGTGCCAGCAGCAGACAGGGGCCGCCGGGCGAGACCCAGTACTTC. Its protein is CASSRQGPPGETQYF.

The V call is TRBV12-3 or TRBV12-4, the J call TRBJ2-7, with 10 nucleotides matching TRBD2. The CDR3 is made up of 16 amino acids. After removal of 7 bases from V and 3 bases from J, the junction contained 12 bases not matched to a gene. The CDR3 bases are TGTGCCAGCAAGGTGGGCGGGACTAGCGAGGTCTACGAGCAGTACTTC. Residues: CASKVGGTSEVYEQYF.

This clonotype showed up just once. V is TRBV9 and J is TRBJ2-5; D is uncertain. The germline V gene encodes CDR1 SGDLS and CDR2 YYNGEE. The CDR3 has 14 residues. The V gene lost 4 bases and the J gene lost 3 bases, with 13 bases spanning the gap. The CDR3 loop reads CASSLRMTEETQYF. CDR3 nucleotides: TGTGCCAGCAGCCTGAGGATGACTGAAGAGACCCAGTACTTC.

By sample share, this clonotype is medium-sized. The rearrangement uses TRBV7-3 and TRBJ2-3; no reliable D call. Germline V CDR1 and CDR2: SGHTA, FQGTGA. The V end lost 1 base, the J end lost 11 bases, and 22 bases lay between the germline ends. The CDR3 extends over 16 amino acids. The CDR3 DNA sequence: TGTGCCAGCAGCTTAATGCGAGCCTCGCTAGGGTATATGCAGTATTTT. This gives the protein CASSLMRASLGYMQYF.

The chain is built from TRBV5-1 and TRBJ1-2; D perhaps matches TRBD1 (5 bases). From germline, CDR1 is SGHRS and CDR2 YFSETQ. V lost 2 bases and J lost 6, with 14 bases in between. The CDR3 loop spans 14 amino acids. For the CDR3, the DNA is TGCGCCAGCAGCTTACGAGGGGCGTCAGATGGCTACACCTTC. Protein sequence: CASSLRGASDGYTF.

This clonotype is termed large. The CDR3 reads CASTRGWGESGYTF. In DNA form, the CDR3 reads TGTGCCAGCACCCGCGGCTGGGGCGAGAGTGGCTACACCTTC. This chain links TRBV12-3 or TRBV12-4 with TRBJ1-2; tentatively, D is TRBD1 (5 bases). This CDR3 is built from 14 residues. Trimming removed 7 bases from V and 7 bases from J, with 19 bases in between.

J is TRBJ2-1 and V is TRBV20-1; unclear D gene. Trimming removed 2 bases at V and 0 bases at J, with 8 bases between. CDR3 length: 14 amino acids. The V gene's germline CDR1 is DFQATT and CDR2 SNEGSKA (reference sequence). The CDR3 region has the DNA TGCAGTGCTAGATGGTTCCGCTCCTACAATGAGCAGTTCTTC. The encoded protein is CSARWFRSYNEQFF.

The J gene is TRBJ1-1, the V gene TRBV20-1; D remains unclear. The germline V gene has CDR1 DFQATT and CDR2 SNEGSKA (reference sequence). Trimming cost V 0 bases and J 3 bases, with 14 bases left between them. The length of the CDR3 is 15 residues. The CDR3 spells CSARDPGGTHTEAFF. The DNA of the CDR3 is TGCAGTGCTAGAGATCCCGGCGGTACCCACACTGAAGCTTTCTTT.

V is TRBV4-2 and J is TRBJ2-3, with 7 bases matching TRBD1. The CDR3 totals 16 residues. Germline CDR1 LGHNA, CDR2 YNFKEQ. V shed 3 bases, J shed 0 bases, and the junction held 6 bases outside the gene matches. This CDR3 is CASSQTGTGSTDTQYF. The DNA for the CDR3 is TGTGCCAGCAGCCAGACAGGGACCGGGAGCACAGATACGCAGTATTTT.

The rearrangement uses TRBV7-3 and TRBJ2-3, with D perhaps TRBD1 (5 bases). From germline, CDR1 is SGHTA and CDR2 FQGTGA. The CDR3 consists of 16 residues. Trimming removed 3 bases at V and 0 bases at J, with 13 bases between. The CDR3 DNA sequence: TGTGCCAGCAGCTTCAACAGGTTGCCTAGCACAGATACGCAGTATTTT. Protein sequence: CASSFNRLPSTDTQYF.

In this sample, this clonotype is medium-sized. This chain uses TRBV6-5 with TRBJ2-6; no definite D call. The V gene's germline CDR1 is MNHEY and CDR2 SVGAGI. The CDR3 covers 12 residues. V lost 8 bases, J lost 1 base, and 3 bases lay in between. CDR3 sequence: CASASGANVLTF. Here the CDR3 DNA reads TGTGCCAGCGCGTCTGGGGCCAACGTCCTGACTTTC.

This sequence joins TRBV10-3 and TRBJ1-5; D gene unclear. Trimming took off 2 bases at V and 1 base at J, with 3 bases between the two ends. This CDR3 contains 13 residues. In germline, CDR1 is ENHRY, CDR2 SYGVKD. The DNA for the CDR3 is TGTGCCATCAGTGAGGAGAGCAATCAGCCCCAGCATTTT. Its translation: CAISEESNQPQHF.

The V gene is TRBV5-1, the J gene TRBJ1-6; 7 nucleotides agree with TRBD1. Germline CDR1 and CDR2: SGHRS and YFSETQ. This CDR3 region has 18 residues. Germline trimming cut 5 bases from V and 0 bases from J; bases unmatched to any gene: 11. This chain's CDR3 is CASRARGGDDSYNSPLHF. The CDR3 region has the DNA TGCGCCAGCAGAGCTAGAGGGGGCGATGACTCCTATAATTCACCCCTCCACTTT.

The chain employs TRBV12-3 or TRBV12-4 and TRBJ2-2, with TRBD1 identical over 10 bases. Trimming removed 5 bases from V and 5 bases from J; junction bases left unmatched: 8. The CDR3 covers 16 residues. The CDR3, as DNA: TGTGCCAGCAGTGGGCTGACAGGGGGCCTAACCGGGGAGCTGTTTTTT. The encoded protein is CASSGLTGGLTGELFF.

CDR3 protein: CASSSPGRTGNYEQYF. Written as DNA, the CDR3 is TGTGCCAGCAGCTCACCAGGGAGGACAGGGAACTACGAGCAGTACTTC. This sequence joins TRBV7-2 and TRBJ2-7, with TRBD1 matching 8 bases. The junction had 11 bases not matched to a gene; V was cut back by 4 bases and J by 3 bases. The CDR3 sequence is 16 residues long. Looked up from germline, CDR1 is SGHTA and CDR2 is FQGNSA.

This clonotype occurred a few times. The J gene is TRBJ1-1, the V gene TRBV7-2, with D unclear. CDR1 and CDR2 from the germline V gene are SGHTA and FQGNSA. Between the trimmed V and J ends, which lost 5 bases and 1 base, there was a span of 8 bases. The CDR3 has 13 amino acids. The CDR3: CASSVFSNTEAFF. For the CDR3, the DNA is TGTGCCAGCAGCGTGTTTTCGAACACTGAAGCTTTCTTT.

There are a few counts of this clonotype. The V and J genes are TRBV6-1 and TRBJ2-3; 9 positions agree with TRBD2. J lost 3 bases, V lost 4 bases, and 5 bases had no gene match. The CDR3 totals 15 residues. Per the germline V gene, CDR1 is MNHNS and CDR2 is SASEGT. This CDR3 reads CASSGYSGGTDTQYF. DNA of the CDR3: TGTGCCAGCAGTGGGTATAGCGGGGGTACAGATACGCAGTATTTT.

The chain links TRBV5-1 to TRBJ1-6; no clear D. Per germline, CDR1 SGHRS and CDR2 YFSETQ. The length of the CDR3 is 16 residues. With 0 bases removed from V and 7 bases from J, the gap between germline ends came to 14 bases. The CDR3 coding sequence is TGCGCCAGCAGCTTGGGCAGGCCCGAGGGAAATTCACCCCTCCACTTT. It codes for CASSLGRPEGNSPLHF.

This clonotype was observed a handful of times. CDR3 sequence: CSAHTGKSNNEQFF. CDR3 DNA: TGCAGTGCTCACACCGGGAAGTCGAACAATGAGCAGTTCTTC. The genes are TRBV20-1 and TRBJ2-1, with D possibly being TRBD2 (5 bases). The CDR3 loop spans 14 amino acids. V was cut by 5 bases and J by 5 bases, with 16 bases left in between. Germline V gene sequence: CDR1 DFQATT, CDR2 SNEGSKA (reference sequence).